What follows are 3 T cell receptor beta chains derived from one specimen sequenced in a study of glioma-infiltrating T cells (TCRdb year 2016). Data came from an Illumina MiSeq. TCR alpha and beta CDR3 regions were amplified with the iRepertoire nested amplicon-rescue multiplex PCR (arm-PCR) platform from RNA. TCRdb redid the processing of the public reads, applying fastp at Q25 and MiXCR, and retained in-frame beta chains. Rows with a matching CDR3 protein are joined into one entry that keeps the most common DNA and genes. In all, the sample holds about 180,000 distinct CDR3 sequences, and around 40% of those were seen once. Under 6.5% of the sample is taken by the ten largest. The sample was glioma tissue, nonneoplastic brain tissue, or PBMCs (not recorded which). Source of these receptors: a human donor with low-grade glioma or glioblastoma, undergoing nonglioma brain surgery, or in good health (not recorded which).

At least ten counts were recorded for this clonotype. The chain couples TRBV20-1 to TRBJ2-5, with 7 bases aligning to TRBD1. Germline-derived CDR1 and CDR2 are DFQATT and SNEGSKA (reference sequence). J lost 4 bases, V lost 5 bases, and 7 bases had no gene match. The CDR3 has 13 residues. CDR3 sequence (DNA): TGCAGTGCTCCTGTGACAGGGAGAGAGACCCAGTACTTC. Translating gives CSAPVTGRETQYF.

As for this clonotype: A much larger clone sits a single nucleotide away, making a read error possible. This rearrangement joins TRBV18 to TRBJ1-1; D is undetermined. The V gene's germline CDR1 is KGHSH and CDR2 LQKENI. The CDR3 consists of 14 residues. Here the CDR3 reads CANSPQWGNTEAFF. Written as DNA, the CDR3 is TGTGCCAACTCACCCCAGTGGGGTAACACTGAAGCTTTCTTT.

V usage is TRBV6-5 and J usage is TRBJ2-1; TRBD2 matches at 8 bases. The CDR3 has 14 residues. Per the germline V gene, CDR1 is MNHEY and CDR2 is SVGAGI. The J segment lost 2 bases and the V segment lost 5 bases, leaving 2 bases of the junction unmatched. This chain's CDR3 is CASSSGSTYNEQFF. The CDR3 region has the DNA TGTGCCAGCAGTAGCGGGAGTACCTACAATGAGCAGTTCTTC.